The present TCR beta chain was sequenced within a study of OX40 agonist ivuxolimab in advanced cancers. Regarding the complete study: Ivuxolimab, which targeted the costimulatory receptor OX40 (CD134), was an agonistic, fully human IgG2 monoclonal antibody. Three dose-escalation patients achieved partial responses, one with hepatocellular carcinoma and two with cutaneous melanoma. The paper reports the monotherapy dose-escalation portion (N = 52 patients) of the phase I ivuxolimab trial. Patients were allowed to have had prior anti-PD-1, anti-PD-L1 or anti-CTLA-4 therapy, and 40% of the dose-escalation patients had been treated with checkpoint inhibitors. Peripheral TCRbeta sequencing was intended to test whether TCR sequence diversity was altered and clonal T-cell expansion was caused by ivuxolimab. Of the roughly 54 patients in dose escalation, about 19 had hepatocellular carcinoma, some 15 had melanoma, 9 had renal cell carcinoma and 9 had head and neck cancer. Intravenous ivuxolimab was administered to patients every 2 weeks at six dose levels: 0.01, 0.1, 0.3, 1.5, 3 and 10 mg/kg. In the dose-escalation cohort, roughly four fifths of patients were male, and the mean age was approximately 55 years, with a range of 23 to 79. Findings and caveats that apply to the study as a whole: In partial responders in the 0.1-3.0 mg/kg groups, normalized peripheral clonal expansion was found to be among the lowest, especially among CD8+ T cells. Low levels of normalized T-cell clonal expansion were also seen in some nonresponding patients. The antigen specificity of the peripheral T cells that underwent clonal expansion was not determined. At doses of 0.1 to 3.0 mg/kg, clonal expansion of both CD4+ and CD8+ blood T cells was observed from baseline to week 6. After ivuxolimab, more expanded clones were found on average in CD8+ T cells than in CD4+ T cells.

For sequencing of the TCRbeta CDR3 region, genomic DNA was extracted from the sorted cells. The immunoSEQ Assay was used for sequencing of TCRbeta CDR3 regions. TCRdb obtained this table from immuneACCESS and retained in-frame rearrangements with V and J assigned. These tables miss some clones; where compared with another copy, unresolved V genes account for less than half of the shortfall, and the remainder is unexplained. The sample table shows about 79,000 clones, and around 90% are seen once. The ten largest clones represent around 0.35% of the sample. A remark on this clone: Its binding antigen is unknown. There are no base qualities to consult, and no much larger clone falls within one base.

Patients with a history of autoimmune disease or receiving systemic immunosuppression were excluded from the trial. Peripheral blood for TCR sequencing was collected from all dose cohorts at baseline, on cycle 4 day 1, and on cycle 7 day 1. Samples came from an open-label, multicenter, first-in-human phase I dose-escalation trial of ivuxolimab. Adults with locally advanced or metastatic melanoma, renal cell, hepatocellular, or head and neck squamous cell carcinoma were enrolled in the trial. CD4+ and CD8+ T cells were sorted separately from peripheral blood before TCR sequencing. From its cysteine to its phenylalanine, the CDR3 spans 15 amino acids. Left in the record is the CDR3 DNA by itself, 45 bases read in frame from the first base. Here V drops 5 bases and J drops 8 bases, and the junction holds 12 bases not matched to any gene. CDR1 and CDR2, looked up from the germline V gene, are MGHDK and SYGVNS.

Recombination joined TRBV25-1 with TRBJ1-2, with 9 junctional bases fitting TRBD1. The sample was CD4+ or CD8+ T cells sorted from blood, taken in a trial of the OX40 agonist ivuxolimab. The receptor was derived from an adult with an advanced solid tumor such as melanoma, head and neck, liver or kidney cancer. CDR3 loop: CASSTLLGQGRGYTF. The nucleotides read TGTGCCAGCAGTACTCTCTTGGGACAGGGTAGGGGCTACACCTTC.